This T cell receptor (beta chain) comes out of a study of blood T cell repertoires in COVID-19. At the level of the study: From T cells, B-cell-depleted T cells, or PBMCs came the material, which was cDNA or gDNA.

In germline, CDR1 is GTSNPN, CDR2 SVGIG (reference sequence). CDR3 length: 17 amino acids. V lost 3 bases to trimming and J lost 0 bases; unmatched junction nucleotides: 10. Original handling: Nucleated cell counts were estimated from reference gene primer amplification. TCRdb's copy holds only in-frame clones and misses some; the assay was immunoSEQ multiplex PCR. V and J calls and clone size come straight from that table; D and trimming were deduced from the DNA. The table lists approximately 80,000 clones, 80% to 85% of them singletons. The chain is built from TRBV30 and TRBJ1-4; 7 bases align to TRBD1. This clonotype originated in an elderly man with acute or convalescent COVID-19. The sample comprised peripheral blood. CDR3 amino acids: CAWRRDRRFATNEKLFF. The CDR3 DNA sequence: TGTGCCTGGAGGCGGGACAGACGATTTGCAACTAATGAAAAACTGTTTTTT.